This TCR beta chain is from a study of cytomegalovirus exposure and HLA in healthy donors (dated by TCRdb to the late 2010s). Study-wide context: According to an earlier analysis of several hundred of the donors, about 179 million T cells yielded roughly 110 million unique TCR beta sequences and about 300 Gb of sequence data. Of the roughly 400 genotyped donors, approximately 82% fell in the genetic ancestry cluster associated with self-reported Caucasian donors. In a later analysis, previously published TCR beta repertoires from 550 to 750 donors were re-analyzed and high-resolution HLA genotyping was added so that TCR occurrence patterns could be studied. Rather than using new phenotypic data, the later analysis identified candidate immune exposures from TCR beta sequences and from how often those sequences occurred across donors. Among some 400 genotyped donors of the cohort, an average of roughly 230,000 unique TCR beta nucleotide sequences was sequenced per donor, of which about 20% were non-productive. Donor age, sex, ethnicity and CMV serostatus were collected together with the repertoire data. Both class I and class II loci were covered by HLA typing, at four-digit resolution. All discovery cohort repertoires had been generated using a single sequencing platform. The study combined high-throughput TCR immunosequencing, statistical association of individual TCRs with disease status, and machine learning to predict cytomegalovirus infection status. An early release that covered more than 550 HLA-typed donors contained approximately 290 gigabases of sequencing data and approximately 85 million unique TCR sequences. Typing coverage varied by locus: roughly 629-640 donors for A, B, C, DRB1 and DQB1; roughly 560 for DQA1; more than 600 for DPA1; roughly 450 for DPB1. Five DR-DQ haplotypes were handled as single units for association and clustering because linkage in the cohort was strong. The aim of the study was to test whether cataloging public T cell receptors could identify signatures of past pathogen exposure. In an earlier analysis of 500 to 650 of the donors, high-throughput TCR beta sequencing was used to judge whether each TCR beta V gene segment behaved as functional or pseudogenic. A later genetic analysis used genome-wide SNP genotypes for 398 of the 666 donors, treating that subset as a discovery cohort. The study used immunosequencing to profile the T cell repertoires of under 700 subjects and linked those repertoires to cytomegalovirus serostatus. A separate validation cohort of about 110 different subjects was used in addition to the roughly 720-subject first cohort. Study-level results and caveats: Linkage disequilibrium might explain the correlated functional status among segregating V segments, but an unknown experimental factor could not be excluded. The only immune exposure information available for the cohort was CMV serostatus. At a false discovery rate of 0.05, a later analysis linked under 20,000 TCR beta sequences to specific HLA alleles. The earlier analysis of approximately 590 of the donors excluded some 16 rarely observed V segments, including chromosome 9 orphons, because counts were too low. The cohort was sequenced for TCR beta chains only, and without alpha or paired-chain data the features that could be detected were limited. In a later analysis, HLA-associated TCR beta chains showed more clonal expansion and lower generation probabilities than non-associated chains that were equally common. In a later analysis, several top co-occurrence clusters were reported to appear linked to parvovirus B19, influenza, CMV and Epstein-Barr virus. It was suggested by the authors that the approach could potentially be generalized to other disease states and immunological phenotypes. Assigning TCR associations to individual alleles was difficult when HLA alleles, especially DR and DQ, strongly co-occurred. While some public TCRs were present in many individuals, most TCR sequences turned up only very rarely across donors. Roughly uniform sequencing depth across donors was assumed in presence/absence analyses, although this assumption may not hold. A total of some 180 TCR beta chains were listed by the study as associated with cytomegalovirus. According to a later analysis, most CMV-associated TCR beta chains appeared to be HLA-restricted, and the HLA associations seemed to be driven largely by CMV exposure. A further reported finding was that TCR beta sequences accurately predicted the HLA-A and HLA-B alleles for most subjects in the first cohort. The classifier was reported to diagnose cytomegalovirus status with high specificity and sensitivity in both the original and validation cohorts. An association between a missense DCLRE1C variant and V-gene and J-gene trimming of TCR beta chains was found in a later genetic analysis and replicated in an independent cohort. In a later analysis, the rate of TCR association differed among HLA loci, with DRB1 alleles having the most associated TCRs and HLA-C alleles having the fewest. In an earlier analysis of about 540 of the donors, most TCR beta V segments were observed in productive rearrangements about 87% or about 30% of the time, broadly matching IMGT annotations. In vitro tests confirmed that three of the cytomegalovirus-associated TCR beta chains recognize cytomegalovirus antigens. A cluster of highly shared sequence variants was judged likely to represent a technical artifact of the sequencing pipeline. Because HLA typing was unavailable for some donors at each locus, only the typed subset was used in association tests. In a later genetic analysis, fewer N-insertions in productive TCRs were reported among donors in an Asian-associated ancestry cluster than the approximately 710-donor mean.

The receptor library was made with the immunoSEQ multiplex PCR assay. A mixture of 60 forward primers for TCR Vbeta segments and 13 reverse primers for TCR Jbeta segments was used in the multiplex PCR. Amplification of the CDR3 region of rearranged TCR beta genes was performed with a multiplex PCR assay on genomic DNA. On the Illumina HiSeq System, the amplified TCR beta libraries were sequenced as 87-base-pair reads. The authors' analysis ran thus. A later analysis tallied 70 million to 100 million unique TCR beta chains across the 650 to 750 repertoires, and approximately 9.9 million of those chains were shared by two or more donors. A nearest-neighbor algorithm error-corrected the raw reads and collapsed the reads into unique sequences, merging closely related sequences to remove PCR and sequencing errors. V, D and J gene segments were assigned by aligning CDR3 sequences to IMGT reference sequences. Each retained sequence needed at least a six-nucleotide match to both a V gene segment and a J gene segment. Rearrangements were called productive when the CDR3 lacked stop codons and stayed in frame with V and J; all others were non-productive. Following IMGT convention, CDR3 was defined as the stretch from the second conserved V-encoded cysteine up to the conserved J-encoded phenylalanine. The earlier analysis of a few hundred of the donors excluded any sequence lacking an unambiguous match to a single V gene segment. In an earlier analysis of around 600 of the donors, V segments were called functional above 56.7% productive rearrangements and were called segregating when the between-donor standard deviation exceeded 5%. A statistical classification framework was built to diagnose cytomegalovirus status from the catalog of TCR beta chain sequences. In a later analysis, V and J genes were assigned by comparing TCR nucleotide sequences against IMGT/GENE-DB human TR gene sequences. Using the TCRdist pipeline, a later analysis assigned CDR3 sequences along with most-parsimonious VDJ recombination scenarios. In a later analysis, every TCR beta chain was defined by the combination of its CDR3 amino acid sequence and its V-gene family, and reads without a unique V-gene family were dropped. To address suspected cross-contamination and a sequencing artifact, a later analysis removed some 620 highly shared, low-generation-probability nucleotide sequences. A later analysis calculated a clonal expansion index for each public chain from normalized within-repertoire ranks of inferred template counts. A later analysis computed generation probabilities with a VDJ recombination model fitted to out-of-frame rearrangements, and checked the results against IGoR. In a later analysis, TCR-TCR, TCR-HLA and TCR-CMV co-occurrence was scored with hypergeometric tests, and a repertoire-size bias correction was applied to TCR pairs. To estimate false discovery rates, a later analysis permuted the HLA or CMV assignments 20 times. In a later analysis, co-occurring TCRs were grouped using DBSCAN, with TCRdist sequence similarity added in when clustering inside HLA-allele-positive subsets. Repertoires with fewer than 30,000 or more than 120,000 public chains, plus five repertoires with anomalous nucleotide sharing, were excluded from co-occurrence clustering. TCRdb carries this immuneACCESS record with in-frame sequences only. Its versions omit some clonotypes, under half of them owing to an unresolved V gene in the studies checked, with the rest unexplained. The D gene and trimming were derived from the DNA, and the V and J assignments and clone size from that table. The sample table lists more than 150,000 clones, roughly 87% of them with a count of one. The top ten clones comprise about 1.5% of the sample.

The cohort comprised approximately 700 healthy bone marrow donors. All cohort members were sampled while nominally healthy, although unrecorded immune exposures were likely present. The donor tested CMV seronegative, placing the donor among the approximately 360 seronegative members of the cohort. A peripheral blood sample was collected from each donor, and TCR beta sequencing was performed on peripheral blood mononuclear cells. The Qiagen DNeasy Blood Extraction Kit was used to extract genomic DNA from the blood cell samples. For this clone: Its antigen specificity is not known. The sample holds no much larger clone one base away, and base qualities are not on file.

This TCR came from a man in his forties or fifties in good health and CMV-seronegative. The material sequenced was PBMCs.

The CDR3 protein sequence reads: CASSEGQGEGNQPQHF. In nucleotides, the sequence is TGTGCCAGCAGCGAGGGGCAGGGGGAGGGCAATCAGCCCCAGCATTTT. The rearrangement combines TRBV2 with TRBJ1-5; 7 middle bases align to TRBD1. The germline V and J ends show losses of 6 bases and 2 bases respectively, and no gene match explains 10 bases of the junction. The CDR3 measures 16 amino acids from cysteine to phenylalanine. The DNA shown is the 48-base CDR3, in frame from base 1. The germline V gene supplies CDR1 SNHLY and CDR2 FYNNEI. Full variable domain (CDR3 extended with the reference TRBV2 and TRBJ1-5 proteins): EPEVTQTPSHQVTQMGQEVILRCVPISNHLYFYWYRQILGQKVEFLVSFYNNEISEKSEIFDDQFSVERPDGSNFTLKIRSTKLEDSAMYFCASSEGQGEGNQPQHFGDGTRLSIL.